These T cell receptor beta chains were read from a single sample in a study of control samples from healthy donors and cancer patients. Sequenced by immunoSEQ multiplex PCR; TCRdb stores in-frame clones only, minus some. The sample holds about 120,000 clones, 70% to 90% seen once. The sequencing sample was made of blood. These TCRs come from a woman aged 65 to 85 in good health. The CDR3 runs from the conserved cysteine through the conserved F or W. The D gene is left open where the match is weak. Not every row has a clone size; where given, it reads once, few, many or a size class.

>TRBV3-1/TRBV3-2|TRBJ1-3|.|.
CASSQDIRNTIYF
TGTGCCAGCAGCCAAGATATTAGAAACACCATATATTTT
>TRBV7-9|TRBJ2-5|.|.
CASSLGDSQRTETQYF
TGTGCCAGCAGCTTAGGTGATAGTCAAAGGACTGAGACCCAGTACTTC
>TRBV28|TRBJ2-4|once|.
CASSLGQKNIQYF
TGTGCCAGCAGTTTAGGACAGAAAAACATTCAGTACTTC
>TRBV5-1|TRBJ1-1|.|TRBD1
CASSGTENEAFF
TGCGCCAGCAGCGGGACAGAAAATGAAGCTTTCTTT
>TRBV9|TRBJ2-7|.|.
CASSVGSEAQYYEQYF
TGTGCCAGCAGCGTAGGGTCGGAGGCCCAATACTACGAGCAGTACTTC
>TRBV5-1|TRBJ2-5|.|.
CASSQGQLQETQYF
TGCGCCAGCAGCCAAGGACAGCTCCAAGAGACCCAGTACTTC
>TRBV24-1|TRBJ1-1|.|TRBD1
CATSEAGTGVNTEAFF
TGTGCCACCAGTGAGGCCGGGACAGGCGTGAACACTGAAGCTTTCTTT
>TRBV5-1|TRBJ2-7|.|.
CASSLRESYEQYF
TGCGCCAGCAGCTTGAGGGAAAGCTACGAGCAGTACTTC
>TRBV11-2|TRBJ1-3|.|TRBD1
CASSRTGDSGNTIYF
TGTGCCAGCAGCCGGACAGGGGACTCTGGAAACACCATATATTTT
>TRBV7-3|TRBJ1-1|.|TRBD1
CASRDRETTEAFF
TGTGCCAGCAGGGACAGGGAAACCACTGAAGCTTTCTTT
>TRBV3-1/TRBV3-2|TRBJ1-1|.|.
CASSQVPTEAFF
TGTGCCAGCAGCCAAGTCCCCACTGAAGCTTTCTTT
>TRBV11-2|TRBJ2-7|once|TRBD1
CASSLVVPGTDSYEQYF
TGTGCCAGCAGCTTAGTAGTTCCGGGGACAGATTCCTACGAGCAGTACTTC
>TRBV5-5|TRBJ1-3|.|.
CASSPRQDRSGNTIYF
TGTGCCAGCAGCCCCAGACAGGACCGCTCTGGAAACACCATATATTTT
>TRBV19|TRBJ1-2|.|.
CASSSRQRHGYTF
TGTGCCAGTAGTAGCAGGCAGCGCCATGGCTACACCTTC
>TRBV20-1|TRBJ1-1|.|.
CSASAWQGNTEAFF
TGCAGTGCTAGTGCCTGGCAGGGGAACACTGAAGCTTTCTTT
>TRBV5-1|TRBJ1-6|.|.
CASSLNWGGERNSPLHF
TGCGCCAGCAGCCTTAATTGGGGGGGCGAGCGTAATTCACCCCTCCACTTT
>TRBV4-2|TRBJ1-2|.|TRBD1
CASSRTGTGGVYGYTF
TGTGCCAGCAGCCGGACCGGGACAGGGGGCGTCTATGGCTACACCTTC
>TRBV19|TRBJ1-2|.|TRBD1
CASRDRGRSDYGYTF
TGTGCCAGCCGGGACAGGGGACGCTCCGACTATGGCTACACCTTC